This TCR beta chain stems from a study of shared clonotypes between healthy human individuals. Clones were read by immunoSEQ multiplex PCR, and TCRdb kept only the in-frame ones, dropping some. The table has some 2.1 million clones, 93% seen once. The CDR3 has 14 residues. The V gene lost 8 bases and the J gene lost 0 bases, with 11 bases spanning the gap. Germline V lookup: CDR1 MNHEY, CDR2 SMNVEV (reference sequence). CD45RO-negative, CCR7-selected cells formed the naive CD8 fraction, which excluded terminally differentiated effector memory CD45RA+ cells. Sequences were obtained from naive CD8+ T cells from PBMCs. The gene calls are TRBV27 and TRBJ2-1, with D uncertain. This TCR derives from a young man in good health. Some clones in this sample may be carry-over from other donors' samples. The CDR3 is CASRFLPSYNEQFF. As DNA, the CDR3 is TGTGCCAGCCGCTTCCTCCCCTCCTACAATGAGCAGTTCTTC.